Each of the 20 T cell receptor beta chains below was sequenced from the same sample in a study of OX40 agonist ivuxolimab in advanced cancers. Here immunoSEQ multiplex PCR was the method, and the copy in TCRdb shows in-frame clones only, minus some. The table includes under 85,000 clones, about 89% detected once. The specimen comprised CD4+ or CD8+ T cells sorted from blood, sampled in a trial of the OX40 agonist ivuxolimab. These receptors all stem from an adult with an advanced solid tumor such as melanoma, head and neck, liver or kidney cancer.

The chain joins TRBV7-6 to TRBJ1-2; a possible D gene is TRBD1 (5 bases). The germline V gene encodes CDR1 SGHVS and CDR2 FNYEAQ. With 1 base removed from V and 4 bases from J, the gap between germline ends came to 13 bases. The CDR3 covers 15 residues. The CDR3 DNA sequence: TGTGCCAGCAGCTTAGATGGGGCCCTCGGCTATGGCTACACCTTC. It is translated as CASSLDGALGYGYTF. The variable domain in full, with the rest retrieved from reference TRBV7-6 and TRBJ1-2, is GAGVSQSPRYKVTKRGQDVALRCDPISGHVSLYWYRQALGQGPEFLTYFNYEAQQDKSGLPNDRFSAERPEGSISTLTIQRTEQRDSAMYRCASSLDGALGYGYTFGSGTRLTVV.

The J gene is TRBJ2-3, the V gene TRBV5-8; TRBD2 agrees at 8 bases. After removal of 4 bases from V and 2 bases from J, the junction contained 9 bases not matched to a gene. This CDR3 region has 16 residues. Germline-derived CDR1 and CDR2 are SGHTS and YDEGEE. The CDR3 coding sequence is TGTGCCAGCAGCCTCCTTGGGACTAGGAACACAGATACGCAGTATTTT. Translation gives CASSLLGTRNTDTQYF. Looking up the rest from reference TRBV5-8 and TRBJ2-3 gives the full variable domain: EAGVTQSPTHLIKTRGQQATLRCSPISGHTSVYWYQQALGLGLQFLLWYDEGEERNRGNFPPRFSGRQFPNYSSELNVNALELEDSALYLCASSLLGTRNTDTQYFGPGTRLTVL.

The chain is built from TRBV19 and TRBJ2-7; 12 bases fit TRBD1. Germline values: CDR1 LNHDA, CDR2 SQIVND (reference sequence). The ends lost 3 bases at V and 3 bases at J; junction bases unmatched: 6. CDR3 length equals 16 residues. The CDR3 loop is CASSITGTGGNYEQYF. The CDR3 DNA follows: TGTGCCAGTAGTATTACCGGGACAGGGGGCAACTACGAGCAGTACTTC.

The CDR3 nucleotides read TGTGCCAGCAGTTTCCGTCGCAGGGTTGCCGTTCCTGAAAAACTGTTTTTT. This gives the protein CASSFRRRVAVPEKLFF. The genes are TRBV28 and TRBJ1-4; D is possibly TRBD1 (5 bases). The CDR3 length is 17 residues. Germline V gene data show CDR1 as MDHEN and CDR2 as SYDVKM. Trimming cost V 3 bases and J 7 bases, with 21 bases left between them.

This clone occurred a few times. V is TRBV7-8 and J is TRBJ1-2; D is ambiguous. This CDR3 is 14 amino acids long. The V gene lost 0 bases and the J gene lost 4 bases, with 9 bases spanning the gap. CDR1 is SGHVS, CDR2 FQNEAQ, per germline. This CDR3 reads CASSLANTFYGYTF. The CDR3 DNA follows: TGTGCCAGCAGCTTAGCCAACACCTTCTATGGCTACACCTTC.

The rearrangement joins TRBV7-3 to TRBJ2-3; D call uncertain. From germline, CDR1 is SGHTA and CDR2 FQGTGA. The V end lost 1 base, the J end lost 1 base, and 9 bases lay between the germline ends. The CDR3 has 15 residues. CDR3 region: CASSLSLVGTDTQYF. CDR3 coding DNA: TGTGCCAGCAGCTTAAGCCTGGTAGGCACAGATACGCAGTATTTT.

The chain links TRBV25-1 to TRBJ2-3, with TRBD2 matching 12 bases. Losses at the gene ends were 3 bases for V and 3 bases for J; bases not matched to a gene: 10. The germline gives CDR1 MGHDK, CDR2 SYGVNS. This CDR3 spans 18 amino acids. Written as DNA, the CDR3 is TGTGCCAGCAGTGATATGACTAGCGGGAGTCTGGGGACAGATACGCAGTATTTT. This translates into CASSDMTSGSLGTDTQYF.

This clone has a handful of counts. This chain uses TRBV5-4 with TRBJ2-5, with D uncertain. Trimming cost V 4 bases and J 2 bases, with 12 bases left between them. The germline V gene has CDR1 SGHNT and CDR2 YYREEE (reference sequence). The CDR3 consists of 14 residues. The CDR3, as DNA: TGTGCCAGCAGCCCCCCGGGCAATCAAGAGACCCAGTACTTC. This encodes CASSPPGNQETQYF.

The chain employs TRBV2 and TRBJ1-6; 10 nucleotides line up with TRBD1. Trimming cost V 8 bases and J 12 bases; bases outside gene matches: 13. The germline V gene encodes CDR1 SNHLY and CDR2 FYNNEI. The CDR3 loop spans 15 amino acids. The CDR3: CASAGTGAPLVPLHF. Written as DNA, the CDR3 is TGTGCCAGCGCGGGGACAGGGGCCCCCCTCGTACCCCTCCACTTT.

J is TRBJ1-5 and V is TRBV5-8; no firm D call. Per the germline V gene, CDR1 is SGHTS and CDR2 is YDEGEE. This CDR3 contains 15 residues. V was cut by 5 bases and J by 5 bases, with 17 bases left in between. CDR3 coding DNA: TGTGCCAGCAGATACCGGGCCTCTGGCGATCAGCCCCAGCATTTT. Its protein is CASRYRASGDQPQHF.

The CDR3 DNA reads TGCAGCGTAAATCTGGTCAATGAGCAGTTCTTC. Translated: CSVNLVNEQFF. This chain links TRBV29-1 with TRBJ2-1, with unresolved D. The CDR3 covers 11 residues. Germline CDR1 and CDR2: SQVTM and ANQGSEA. Trimming left V 6 bases short and J 6 bases short, with 9 bases between.

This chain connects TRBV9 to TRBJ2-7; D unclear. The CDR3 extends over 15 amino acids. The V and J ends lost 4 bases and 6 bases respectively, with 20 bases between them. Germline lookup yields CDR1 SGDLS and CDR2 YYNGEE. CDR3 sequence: CASSSRASANPEQYF. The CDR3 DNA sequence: TGTGCCAGCAGCTCCCGGGCCTCCGCGAACCCCGAGCAGTACTTC.

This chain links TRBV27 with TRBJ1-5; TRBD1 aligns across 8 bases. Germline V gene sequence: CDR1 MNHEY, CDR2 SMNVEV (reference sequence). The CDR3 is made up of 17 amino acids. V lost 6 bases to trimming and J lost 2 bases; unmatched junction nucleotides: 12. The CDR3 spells CASRRRTGRGRNQPQHF. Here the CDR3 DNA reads TGTGCCAGCAGACGGAGGACAGGGCGAGGTCGCAATCAGCCCCAGCATTTT.

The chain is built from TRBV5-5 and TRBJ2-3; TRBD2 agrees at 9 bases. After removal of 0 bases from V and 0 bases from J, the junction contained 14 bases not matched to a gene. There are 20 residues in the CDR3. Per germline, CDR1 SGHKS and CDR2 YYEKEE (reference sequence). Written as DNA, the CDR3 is TGTGCCAGCAGCTTGGGCGTTGGGGCTAGCGGGAACCCAAGCACAGATACGCAGTATTTT. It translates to CASSLGVGASGNPSTDTQYF.

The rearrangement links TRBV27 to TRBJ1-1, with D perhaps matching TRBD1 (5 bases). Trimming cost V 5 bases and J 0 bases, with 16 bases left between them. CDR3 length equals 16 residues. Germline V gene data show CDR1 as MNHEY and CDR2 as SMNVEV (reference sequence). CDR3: CASSLSFGGLNTEAFF. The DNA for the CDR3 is TGTGCCAGCAGTCTCTCCTTTGGGGGTCTGAACACTGAAGCTTTCTTT.

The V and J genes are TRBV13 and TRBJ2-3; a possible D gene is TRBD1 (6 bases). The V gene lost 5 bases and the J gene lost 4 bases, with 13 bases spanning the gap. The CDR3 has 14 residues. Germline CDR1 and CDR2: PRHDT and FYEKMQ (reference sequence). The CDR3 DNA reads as TGTGCCAGCAGCCACAAACAGGGTTCAGATACGCAGTATTTT. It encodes CASSHKQGSDTQYF. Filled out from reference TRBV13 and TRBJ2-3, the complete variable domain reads AAGVIQSPRHLIKEKRETATLKCYPIPRHDTVYWYQQGPGQDPQFLISFYEKMQSDKGSIPDRFSAQQFSDYHSELNMSSLELGDSALYFCASSHKQGSDTQYFGPGTRLTVL.

CDR3 DNA: TGTGCCAGCAAGGTTCATGTAGGTCAGCCCCAGCATTTT. Translating gives CASKVHVGQPQHF. The rearrangement uses TRBV28 and TRBJ1-5; no reliable D call. Germline CDR1 and CDR2: MDHEN and SYDVKM. V lost 7 bases and J 6 bases, leaving 13 bases between the germline ends. This CDR3 comprises 13 residues. Variable domain in full (rest from reference TRBV28 and TRBJ1-5): DVKVTQSSRYLVKRTGEKVFLECVQDMDHENMFWYRQDPGLGLRLIYFSYDVKMKEKGDIPEGYSVSREKKERFSLILESASTNQTSMYLCASKVHVGQPQHFGDGTRLSIL.

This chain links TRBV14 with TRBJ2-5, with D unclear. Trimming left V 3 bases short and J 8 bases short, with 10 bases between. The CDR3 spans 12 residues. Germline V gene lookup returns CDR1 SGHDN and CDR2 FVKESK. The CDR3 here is CASSQVPSTQYF. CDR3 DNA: TGTGCCAGCAGCCAGGTCCCTAGTACCCAGTACTTC.

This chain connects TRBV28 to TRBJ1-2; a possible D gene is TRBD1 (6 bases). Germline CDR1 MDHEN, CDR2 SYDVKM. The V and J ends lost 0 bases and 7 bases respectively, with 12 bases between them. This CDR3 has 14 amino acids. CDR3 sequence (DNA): TGTGCCAGCAGTTTATGGGGGGGGCAGGGTGGCTACACCTTC. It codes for CASSLWGGQGGYTF.

The CDR3 DNA sequence: TGCGCCAGCAATGTATGGGATTCCACAGATACGCAGTATTTT. Translation gives CASNVWDSTDTQYF. The gene calls are TRBV10-2 and TRBJ2-3; no firm D call. The CDR3 is made up of 14 amino acids. The V and J ends lost 7 bases and 2 bases respectively, with 13 bases between them. CDR1 WSHSY and CDR2 SAAADI come from the germline V gene.